This is a list of T cell receptor beta chains from one sample in a study of blood T cell repertoires in COVID-19. Repertoires were generated with immunoSEQ multiplex PCR, while TCRdb's copy carries only in-frame clones and drops some. The repertoire consists of about 170,000 clones, with around 87% occurring once and the leading ten covering roughly 7%. Material: peripheral blood. The receptor source for this set is a woman of 80 years or more in a cohort sampled during active or convalescent COVID-19. Both conserved end residues are part of each CDR3.

J: TRBJ1-1
V: TRBV5-1
CDR3: CASSLVAGKNTEAFF

J: TRBJ2-5
V: TRBV7-9
CDR3: CASQSGSGETQYF

J: TRBJ2-1
V: TRBV19
CDR3: CASSVGQGSYNEQFF

J: TRBJ1-4
V: TRBV5-1
CDR3: CASSALAGSSEKLFF

J: TRBJ1-6
V: TRBV30
CDR3: CAWSARDRGTYNSPLHF

J: TRBJ1-5
V: TRBV18
CDR3: CASSGGFDQPQHF

J: TRBJ1-1
V: TRBV7-9
CDR3: CASSFSRGPEMNTEAFF

J: TRBJ1-3
V: TRBV7-9
CDR3: CASSFLDRVAGNTIYF

J: TRBJ2-7
V: TRBV6-2/TRBV6-3
CDR3: CASSADSPTYEQYF

J: TRBJ2-3
V: TRBV5-6
CDR3: CASSLGSGRDTQYF

J: TRBJ2-7
V: TRBV12-3/TRBV12-4
CDR3: CASSPRHYEQYF